This T cell receptor (beta chain) was observed in a study of regulatory T cells in long-lasting Graves disease. Study in general: Those Graves' patients who were newly diagnosed had been on antithyroid drugs under 3 months.

In building TCR beta libraries, iRepertoire HTBI primers were used together with Arm-PCR of CDR3 regions. TCRdb used MiXCR to reprocess the multiplex PCR reads, holding one entry per CDR3 protein. The table includes 510,000 or so distinct CDR3 sequences, about 12% detected once. Documented time point: newly diagnosed GD, antithyroid drugs for less than 3 months. Preparation of the TCR library used RNA extracted from PBMCs. Trimming left V 4 bases short and J 6 bases short, with 16 bases between. The CDR3 length is 14 residues. These same data were also listed under a study on T cells in Graves' hyperthyroidism and ophthalmopathy. As reported in that work: Most thyroid clonotypes expanded above 0.001 were also detected in blood.

This sequence joins TRBV12-3 or TRBV12-4 and TRBJ2-7; no definite D call. This clonotype was obtained from a woman aged 25 to 39 with Graves disease. Source: peripheral blood mononuclear cells (PBMCs), taken at new diagnosis, from a patient treated with antithyroid drugs. In DNA form, the CDR3 reads TGTGCCAGCAGTTCACCCACCTCCGGGCGCGAGCAGTACTTC. It encodes CASSSPTSGREQYF.